Below are 19 T cell receptor beta chains sequenced from a single sample in a study of blood T cell repertoires in COVID-19. Data came from immunoSEQ multiplex PCR; TCRdb stores just in-frame clones and leaves some out. The sample lists 250,000 to 300,000 clones; about nine tenths were seen once. The sample taken for sequencing was peripheral blood. The receptors stem from a woman in her thirties with COVID-19, enrolled during active disease.

V and J are TRBV15 and TRBJ1-2; D might be TRBD1 (5 bases). Germline V CDR1 and CDR2: LNHNV, YYDKDF (reference sequence). This CDR3 spans 13 amino acids. The V and J ends lost 4 bases and 3 bases respectively, with 9 bases between them. The CDR3 DNA sequence: TGTGCCACCAGCACCGACAGCGACTATGGCTACACCTTC. This translates into CATSTDSDYGYTF.

The chain has TRBV27 and TRBJ1-1; a possible D gene is TRBD1 (6 bases). Trimming shortened V by 10 bases and J by 0 bases, and 15 bases separated the two germline ends. Germline lookup yields CDR1 MNHEY and CDR2 SMNVEV (reference sequence). The CDR3 consists of 14 residues. In DNA, the CDR3 is TGTGCCACTCACGGACAGCACATGAACACTGAAGCTTTCTTT. Its translation is CATHGQHMNTEAFF.

The V call is TRBV19, the J call TRBJ1-3; 8 positions match TRBD1. Germline V gene data show CDR1 as LNHDA and CDR2 as SQIVND (reference sequence). The CDR3 sequence is 15 residues long. Trimming cost V 4 bases and J 1 base; bases outside gene matches: 3. CDR3 DNA sequence: TGTGCCAGTAGTAAGACAGGGGCTTCTGGAAACACCATATATTTT. Translation: CASSKTGASGNTIYF.

The chain combines TRBV5-5 with TRBJ2-1; 11 bases are a match to TRBD2. V was pared by 10 bases and J by 4 bases, with 7 bases of the junction left unmatched. Germline CDR1 SGHKS, CDR2 YYEKEE (reference sequence). This CDR3 contains 14 residues. Here the CDR3 DNA reads TGTGCCTCCCTAGCGGGGGGACTATACAATGAGCAGTTCTTC. This codes for CASLAGGLYNEQFF.

This clone was seen only once. This chain connects TRBV5-5 to TRBJ2-7; unclear D gene. CDR1 and CDR2 from the germline V gene are SGHKS and YYEKEE (reference sequence). This CDR3 has 14 amino acids. The V and J ends lost 0 bases and 3 bases respectively, with 10 bases between them. The CDR3 reads CASSLEGGDYEQYF. The DNA for the CDR3 is TGTGCCAGCAGCTTGGAAGGCGGAGACTACGAGCAGTACTTC.

The V and J genes are TRBV12-5 and TRBJ2-7; 12 nucleotides agree with TRBD1. Germline V lookup: CDR1 LGHNT, CDR2 FRNRAP. The J segment lost 3 bases and the V segment lost 4 bases, leaving 19 bases of the junction unmatched. The CDR3 runs to 20 residues. The CDR3 protein is CASGWDSGTGGAGLFYEQYF. The CDR3 DNA reads TGTGCTAGTGGTTGGGACTCCGGGACAGGGGGCGCGGGGCTGTTCTACGAGCAGTACTTC.

This clone was seen more than once but under ten times. The rearrangement links TRBV6-1 to TRBJ2-3, with D possibly being TRBD1 (5 bases). The CDR3 loop spans 16 amino acids. Germline assignment: CDR1 MNHNS and CDR2 SASEGT. The V and J ends lost 2 bases and 5 bases respectively, with 17 bases between them. CDR3: CASSEWGFEGGDTQYF. DNA for the CDR3: TGTGCCAGCAGTGAATGGGGCTTCGAAGGTGGAGATACGCAGTATTTT.

This clone showed up just a few times. The chain employs TRBV5-1 and TRBJ1-5; maybe TRBD1 (6 bases). The CDR3 length is 11 residues. CDR1 and CDR2 from the germline V gene are SGHRS and YFSETQ. V lost 7 bases to trimming and J lost 16 bases, with 18 bases between them. CDR3: CASGRTATKHF. As DNA, the CDR3 is TGCGCCAGCGGTCGGACAGCAACCAAACATTTT.

Notes on this clone: At one of its ends the junction is not consistent with the germline gene, which may arise from a read error. The V and J genes are TRBV2 and TRBJ1-2; D not certain. CDR3 length: 13 amino acids. Looked up from germline, CDR1 is SNHLY and CDR2 is FYNNEI. The CDR3 sequence: CASREAEFYGYTF. CDR3 DNA: TGTGCCAGCAGGGAAGCCGAGTTCTATGGCTACACCTTC.

The chain uses TRBV3-1 (or the pseudogene TRBV3-2) and TRBJ1-2; D uncertain. The CDR3 loop spans 13 amino acids. Trimming cost V 4 bases and J 4 bases, with 10 bases left between them. Germline loops: CDR1 LGHDT, CDR2 YNNKEL (reference sequence). The CDR3 DNA reads TGTGCCAGCAGCCGAGGGCCCCCCTATGGCTACACCTTC. It codes for CASSRGPPYGYTF.

The gene calls are TRBV4-1 and TRBJ2-1; D is uncertain. Germline lookup yields CDR1 MGHRA and CDR2 YSYEKL. V was pared by 2 bases and J by 12 bases, with 8 bases between. The CDR3 has 11 amino acids. The CDR3 loop is CASSQSVLQFF. The CDR3 bases are TGCGCCAGCAGCCAATCAGTTTTGCAGTTCTTC.

The chain couples TRBV10-1 to TRBJ1-2; D is uncertain. Trimming cost V 0 bases and J 8 bases, with 13 bases left between them. From germline, CDR1 is WNHNN and CDR2 SYGVQD (reference sequence). CDR3 length equals 14 residues. The CDR3 nucleotides are TGCGCCAGCAGTGAGTCCTACAGACCCGCCGGCTACACCTTC. Encoded protein: CASSESYRPAGYTF.

The chain carries TRBV19 and TRBJ2-1; D uncertain. Germline V CDR1 and CDR2: LNHDA, SQIVND (reference sequence). This CDR3 is 13 amino acids long. V lost 1 base to trimming and J lost 6 bases, with 7 bases between them. CDR3 in DNA: TGTGCCAGTAGTATAGTCAACAGCAATGAGCAGTTCTTC. It specifies CASSIVNSNEQFF.

This clone has only a few counts. The chain uses TRBV2 and TRBJ1-5; TRBD1 is a possible D gene (5 bases). The V and J ends lost 7 bases and 0 bases respectively, with 10 bases between them. The CDR3 contains 14 residues. Germline CDR1 and CDR2: SNHLY and FYNNEI. The CDR3 coding sequence is TGTGCCAGCACCGGAAGGGGTAGCAATCAGCCCCAGCATTTT. The encoded protein is CASTGRGSNQPQHF.

The CDR3 loop reads CAWTLAVISGNTIYF. The CDR3 coding sequence is TGTGCCTGGACTCTCGCGGTCATCTCTGGAAACACCATATATTTT. This chain connects TRBV30 to TRBJ1-3; D is uncertain. Germline V gene sequence: CDR1 GTSNPN, CDR2 SVGIG (reference sequence). The CDR3 is 15 amino acids. Between the trimmed V and J ends, which lost 4 bases and 0 bases, there was a span of 13 bases.

This clone came up once. The chain uses TRBV7-8 and TRBJ1-4; D ambiguous. Between the trimmed V and J ends, which lost 5 bases and 8 bases, there was a span of 18 bases. CDR3 length equals 15 residues. The germline CDR1 and CDR2 sequences are SGHVS and FQNEAQ. The CDR3 DNA is TGTGCCAGCAGCCCAAACAACCTCGGGAACGAAAAACTGTTTTTT. This codes for CASSPNNLGNEKLFF.

This rearrangement joins TRBV14 to TRBJ2-1; D is possibly TRBD1 (7 bases). Trimming removed 2 bases from V and 8 bases from J, with 22 bases in between. In germline, CDR1 is SGHDN, CDR2 FVKESK. CDR3 length equals 17 residues. CDR3 sequence reads: CASSQPRGRGRFDEQFF. CDR3 in DNA: TGTGCCAGCAGCCAACCCCGGGGCAGGGGGAGGTTTGATGAGCAGTTCTTC. Full variable domain (missing parts from reference TRBV14 and TRBJ2-1): EAGVTQFPSHSVIEKGQTVTLRCDPISGHDNLYWYRRVMGKEIKFLLHFVKESKQDESGMPNNRFLAERTGGTYSTLKVQPAELEDSGVYFCASSQPRGRGRFDEQFFGPGTRLTVL.

This clone was seen a single time. The chain recombines TRBV19 with TRBJ2-7, with unresolved D. With 2 bases removed from V and 1 base from J, the gap between germline ends came to 12 bases. This CDR3 has 15 amino acids. Germline assignment: CDR1 LNHDA and CDR2 SQIVND (reference sequence). The CDR3 protein is CASSILPGNSYEQYF. The CDR3 DNA is TGTGCCAGTAGTATACTACCAGGAAATTCCTACGAGCAGTACTTC.

The genes are TRBV4-1 and TRBJ2-5; TRBD2 matches 10 bases. In germline, CDR1 is MGHRA, CDR2 YSYEKL. Germline trimming cut 0 bases from V and 6 bases from J; bases unmatched to any gene: 13. This CDR3 spans 18 amino acids. CDR3 in amino acids: CASSQEGASGGGIKTQYF. The CDR3 DNA is TGCGCCAGCAGCCAAGAAGGAGCTAGCGGGGGTGGGATAAAGACCCAGTACTTC.